Listed here are 26 T cell receptor beta chains from one sample, sequenced in a study of PD-1 blockade in mismatch repair-deficient tumors. TCRdb's copy holds only in-frame clones and misses some; the assay was immunoSEQ multiplex PCR. The table lists around 120,000 clones, around nine tenths of them singletons. The specimen comprised peripheral blood, sampled almost 74 weeks after starting pembrolizumab. The receptors shown here come from an adult with mismatch repair-deficient cancer.

This clone was detected only a few times. The rearrangement joins TRBV7-9 to TRBJ2-7; the match to TRBD1 covers 8 bases. From germline, CDR1 is SEHNR and CDR2 FQNEAQ (reference sequence). The CDR3 totals 12 residues. The junction had 3 bases not matched to a gene; V was cut back by 5 bases and J by 6 bases. The CDR3 DNA is TGTGCCAGCAGCCCGACAGGGGTCGAGCAGTACTTC. Residues: CASSPTGVEQYF.

The chain uses TRBV27 and TRBJ2-3, with D possibly being TRBD1 (6 bases). Germline V CDR1 and CDR2: MNHEY, SMNVEV (reference sequence). V was clipped by 8 bases and J by 5 bases, with 17 bases between them. CDR3 length: 14 residues. CDR3: CASRRTVGLDTQYF. For the CDR3, the DNA is TGTGCCAGCCGCCGGACAGTGGGTTTAGATACGCAGTATTTT.

The chain recombines TRBV5-1 with TRBJ1-2; D possibly corresponds to TRBD1 (6 bases). V was cut by 1 base and J by 8 bases, with 15 bases left in between. The CDR3 is 14 residues long. CDR1 and CDR2 (germline): SGHRS, YFSETQ. The CDR3 is CASSLSSGAEGYTF. The CDR3 DNA sequence: TGCGCCAGCAGCTTGTCTTCGGGGGCAGAGGGCTACACCTTC.

This chain links TRBV7-2 with TRBJ2-7; 9 bases match TRBD2. The CDR3 contains 15 residues. V gave up 5 bases and J gave up 3 bases; unmatched junction bases: 8. Germline-derived CDR1 and CDR2 are SGHTA and FQGNSA. CDR3 nucleotide sequence: TGTGCCAGCAGCACAGTAGCGGGAGAGCTCTACGAGCAGTACTTC. The encoded protein is CASSTVAGELYEQYF. Full variable domain (outside the CDR3, taken from reference TRBV7-2 and TRBJ2-7): GAGVSQSPSNKVTEKGKDVELRCDPISGHTALYWYRQSLGQGLEFLIYFQGNSAPDKSGLPSDRFSAERTGGSVSTLTIQRTQQEDSAVYLCASSTVAGELYEQYFGPGTRLTVT.

CDR3 loop: CASSQGDSTYEKLFF. Here the CDR3 DNA reads TGCGCCAGCAGCCAAGGGGACAGCACCTATGAAAAACTGTTTTTT. The V call is TRBV4-1, the J call TRBJ1-4; TRBD1 matches at 7 bases. Germline V gene lookup returns CDR1 MGHRA and CDR2 YSYEKL. The ends lost 1 base at V and 6 bases at J; junction bases unmatched: 5. CDR3 length equals 15 residues.

This clone appeared once. J is TRBJ1-5 and V is TRBV11-2; D not certain. This CDR3 has 13 residues. Germline CDR1 SGHAT, CDR2 FQNNGV. Trimming took off 0 bases at V and 7 bases at J, with 7 bases between the two ends. CDR3 sequence reads: CASSLEGGQPQHF. Written as DNA, the CDR3 is TGTGCCAGCAGCTTAGAAGGTGGGCAGCCCCAGCATTTT.

The rearrangement links TRBV28 to TRBJ2-1; D possibly uses TRBD1 or TRBD2 (7 bases each). The CDR3 covers 19 residues. Germline V gene data show CDR1 as MDHEN and CDR2 as SYDVKM. Trimming took 5 bases from V and 4 from J, leaving 27 bases between them. CDR3 residues: CASSPGLPHRRGHYNEQFF. DNA for the CDR3: TGTGCCAGCAGTCCGGGACTACCGCATCGTAGGGGGCATTACAATGAGCAGTTCTTC.

The CDR3 spells CASSYRWDEQFF. As DNA, the CDR3 is TGTGCCAGCAGTTACAGGTGGGATGAGCAGTTCTTC. The chain links TRBV6-5 to TRBJ2-1; D is unclear. V lost 2 bases and J 8 bases, leaving 7 bases between the germline ends. This CDR3 comprises 12 residues. Germline V gene lookup returns CDR1 MNHEY and CDR2 SVGAGI.

J is TRBJ2-6 and V is TRBV19, with D possibly matching TRBD2 (5 bases). Germline assignment: CDR1 LNHDA and CDR2 SQIVND (reference sequence). V dropped 4 bases and J dropped 4 bases, with 11 bases sitting between them. The CDR3 runs to 15 residues. CDR3 sequence (DNA): TGTGCCAGTAGTACCGGGGTAGCCGGGGCCAACGTCCTGACTTTC. It translates to CASSTGVAGANVLTF.

V and J are TRBV7-8 and TRBJ2-5; D may correspond to TRBD1 or TRBD2 (6 bases each). The V and J ends lost 5 bases and 7 bases respectively, with 14 bases between them. This CDR3 has 13 residues. Germline CDR1 reads SGHVS; CDR2 reads FQNEAQ. CDR3 in amino acids: CASSVGGQGTQYF. CDR3 sequence (DNA): TGTGCCAGCAGCGTTGGGGGGCAGGGGACCCAGTACTTC.

This chain joins TRBV2 and TRBJ2-2; a possible D gene is TRBD2 (6 bases). V was pared by 6 bases and J by 5 bases, with 10 bases between. The CDR3 has 13 amino acids. Germline V gene data show CDR1 as SNHLY and CDR2 as FYNNEI. The CDR3 here is CASRRDRTGELFF. CDR3 DNA: TGTGCCAGCAGGCGGGACCGTACCGGGGAGCTGTTTTTT.

This clone was seen only a few times. The gene calls are TRBV29-1 and TRBJ1-2; 10 bases align to TRBD1. Germline V CDR1 and CDR2: SQVTM, ANQGSEA. The length of the CDR3 is 13 residues. Trimming removed 6 bases from V and 8 bases from J; junction bases left unmatched: 9. CDR3 sequence reads: CSVPPGTGEGYTF. CDR3 in DNA: TGCAGCGTCCCCCCCGGGACAGGGGAAGGCTACACCTTC.

J is TRBJ2-2 and V is TRBV5-4; 10 bases are shared with TRBD2. There are 17 residues in the CDR3. CDR1 and CDR2 from the germline V gene are SGHNT and YYREEE (reference sequence). With V trimmed by 2 bases and J by 6 bases, 10 bases remained unmatched. The CDR3 spells CASSLRLAGVLSGELFF. CDR3 DNA sequence: TGTGCCAGCAGCTTAAGGCTAGCGGGAGTTCTTTCCGGGGAGCTGTTTTTT.

The chain couples TRBV5-1 to TRBJ2-3, with 12 bases matching TRBD2. Per germline, CDR1 SGHRS and CDR2 YFSETQ. J gave up 7 bases and V 3 bases, and 9 bases lay outside the gene matches. This CDR3 region has 16 residues. CDR3 nucleotide sequence: TGCGCCAGCAGCTGGTCTAGCGGGAGGGGCTCGAATACGCAGTATTTT. Its protein is CASSWSSGRGSNTQYF.

The gene calls are TRBV2 and TRBJ2-5; no clear D. Germline V gene lookup returns CDR1 SNHLY and CDR2 FYNNEI. This CDR3 comprises 14 residues. The V gene lost 3 bases and the J gene lost 4 bases, with 12 bases spanning the gap. As DNA, the CDR3 is TGTGCCAGCAGTGAGGAAGGCCATATAGAGACCCAGTACTTC. It codes for CASSEEGHIETQYF.

The chain links TRBV28 to TRBJ2-7; D is perhaps TRBD1 (6 bases). Trimming cost V 5 bases and J 2 bases, with 16 bases left between them. This CDR3 region has 15 residues. CDR1 is MDHEN and CDR2 is SYDVKM in the germline V gene. CDR3 in DNA: TGTGCCAGCAGTGCAACAGGGTTTAGTCCCTACGAGCAGTACTTC. Translation: CASSATGFSPYEQYF.

V gene TRBV7-9 combines with J gene TRBJ1-4; 9 bases match TRBD1. V lost 2 bases and J lost 6; bases outside the gene matches: 4. The germline gives CDR1 SEHNR, CDR2 FQNEAQ (reference sequence). CDR3 length: 15 amino acids. CDR3 loop: CASSLTGGIDEKLFF. The CDR3 DNA sequence: TGTGCCAGCAGCTTAACAGGGGGCATTGATGAAAAACTGTTTTTT.

V gene TRBV25-1 combines with J gene TRBJ2-3; 7 positions agree with TRBD2. CDR1 MGHDK and CDR2 SYGVNS come from the germline V gene. The J segment lost 2 bases and the V segment lost 1 base, leaving 6 bases of the junction unmatched. The CDR3 runs 16 residues. CDR3 residues: CASSESGGGPTDTQYF. The CDR3 DNA reads TGTGCCAGCAGTGAATCCGGGGGAGGGCCCACAGATACGCAGTATTTT.

This clone was observed once. The J gene is TRBJ2-1, the V gene TRBV4-3; 11 positions agree with TRBD2. The length of the CDR3 is 17 residues. The trim removed 2 bases at V and 3 bases at J, leaving 6 bases unmatched. Germline V gene data show CDR1 as LGHNA and CDR2 as YSLEER. The CDR3 DNA sequence: TGCGCCAGCAGCCAAAGGCGGGGACTAGCGGACTACAATGAGCAGTTCTTC. This codes for CASSQRRGLADYNEQFF.

The chain uses TRBV27 and TRBJ1-5; perhaps TRBD1 as D (5 bases). The V gene's germline CDR1 is MNHEY and CDR2 SMNVEV (reference sequence). The CDR3 contains 18 residues. With 1 base removed from V and 1 base from J, the gap between germline ends came to 17 bases. The CDR3 nucleotides read TGTGCCAGCAGTTTATACTCCCCTGGGGGTCACAGCAATCAGCCCCAGCATTTT. The encoded protein is CASSLYSPGGHSNQPQHF.

The genes are TRBV5-6 and TRBJ2-7; 7 bases match TRBD1. The CDR3 is 14 amino acids. Germline V lookup: CDR1 SGHDT, CDR2 YYEEEE. The V segment lost 0 bases and the J segment 2 bases; nucleotides outside the gene matches: 2. For the CDR3, the DNA is TGTGCCAGCAGCTTGGATCAGGGGGCCTACGAGCAGTACTTC. It encodes CASSLDQGAYEQYF.

This chain joins TRBV5-4 and TRBJ2-2; 8 positions agree with TRBD1. V lost 4 bases, J lost 1 base, and 3 bases stayed unmatched. Germline CDR1 is SGHNT and CDR2 is YYREEE (reference sequence). This CDR3 spans 15 amino acids. CDR3 DNA: TGTGCCAGCAGCGCCGGGACAGGGAACACCGGGGAGCTGTTTTTT. Protein product: CASSAGTGNTGELFF.

This sequence joins TRBV7-2 and TRBJ2-7, with D possibly matching TRBD2 (5 bases). The CDR3 runs 13 residues. CDR1 and CDR2 from the germline V gene are SGHTA and FQGNSA. Trimming pared 5 bases from V and 2 bases from J, leaving 10 bases between. The CDR3 coding sequence is TGTGCCAGCAGCACCGGGATCCCCTACGAGCAGTACTTC. It codes for CASSTGIPYEQYF.

This chain joins TRBV5-4 and TRBJ1-2; 7 bases map to TRBD1. The J segment lost 8 bases and the V segment lost 4 bases, leaving 11 bases of the junction unmatched. The length of the CDR3 is 14 residues. CDR1 SGHNT and CDR2 YYREEE come from the germline V gene (reference sequence). The CDR3 is CASSLAGTAGGYTF. The CDR3 DNA reads as TGTGCCAGCAGCCTAGCCGGGACAGCGGGCGGCTACACCTTC.

This clone was seen a single time. The chain employs TRBV4-2 and TRBJ2-2; 9 bases fit TRBD1. The CDR3 spans 15 residues. Trimming removed 1 base from V and 3 bases from J; junction bases left unmatched: 0. The germline CDR1 and CDR2 sequences are LGHNA and YNFKEQ. CDR3 in amino acids: CASSQGTGDTGELFF. In DNA form, the CDR3 reads TGTGCCAGCAGCCAAGGGACAGGGGACACCGGGGAGCTGTTTTTT.

This chain joins TRBV5-4 and TRBJ2-6; D unresolved. This CDR3 contains 15 residues. Germline V lookup: CDR1 SGHNT, CDR2 YYREEE (reference sequence). Trimming took off 4 bases at V and 0 bases at J, with 8 bases between the two ends. CDR3 nucleotides: TGTGCCAGCAGCACGGTCCTCTCTGGGGCCAACGTCCTGACTTTC. As protein: CASSTVLSGANVLTF.